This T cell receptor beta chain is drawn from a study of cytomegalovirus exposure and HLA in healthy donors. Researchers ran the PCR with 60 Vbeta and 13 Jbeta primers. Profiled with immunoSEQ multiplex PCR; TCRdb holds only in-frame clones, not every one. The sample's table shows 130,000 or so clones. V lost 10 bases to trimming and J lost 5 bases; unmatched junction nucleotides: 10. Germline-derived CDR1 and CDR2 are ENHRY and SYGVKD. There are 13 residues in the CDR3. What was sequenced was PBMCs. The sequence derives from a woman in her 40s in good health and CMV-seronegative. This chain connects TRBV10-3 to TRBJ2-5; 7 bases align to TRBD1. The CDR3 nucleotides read TGTGCCACCGCAGACAGGGAGTGGGAGACCCAGTACTTC. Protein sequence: CATADREWETQYF.